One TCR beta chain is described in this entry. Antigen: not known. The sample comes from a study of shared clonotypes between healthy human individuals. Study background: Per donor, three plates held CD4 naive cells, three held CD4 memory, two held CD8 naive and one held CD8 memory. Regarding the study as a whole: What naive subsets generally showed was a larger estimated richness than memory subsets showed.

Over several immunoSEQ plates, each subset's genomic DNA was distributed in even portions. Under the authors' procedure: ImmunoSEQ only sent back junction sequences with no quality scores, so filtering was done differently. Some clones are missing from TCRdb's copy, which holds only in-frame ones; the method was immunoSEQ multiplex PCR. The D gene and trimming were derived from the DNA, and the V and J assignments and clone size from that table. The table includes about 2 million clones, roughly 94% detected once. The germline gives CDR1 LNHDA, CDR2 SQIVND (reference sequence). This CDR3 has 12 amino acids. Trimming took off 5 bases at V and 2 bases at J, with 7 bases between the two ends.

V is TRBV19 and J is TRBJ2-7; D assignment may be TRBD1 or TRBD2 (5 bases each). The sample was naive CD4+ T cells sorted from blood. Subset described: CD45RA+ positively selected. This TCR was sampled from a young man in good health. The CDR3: CASSWGPYEQYF. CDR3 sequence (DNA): TGTGCCAGTAGTTGGGGACCCTACGAGCAGTACTTC.